This TCR beta chain is from a study of cytomegalovirus exposure and HLA in healthy donors. Study at large: In an earlier analysis, some 110 million unique TCR beta sequences were found from some 200 million T cells.

The PCR was carried out with 60 Vbeta primers and 13 Jbeta primers. The repertoire was sequenced with immunoSEQ multiplex PCR; TCRdb's copy has only in-frame clones and lacks some. The repertoire holds 150,000 to 200,000 clones, with 70% to 85% as singletons. Notes on the study in general: After further analysis at a later stage, 16,951 TCR beta sequences were associated with HLA alleles at 0.05 false discovery rate.

This CDR3 has 17 amino acids. Germline V gene data show CDR1 as LGHNA and CDR2 as YNFKEQ. The ends lost 0 bases at V and 7 bases at J; junction bases unmatched: 10. In regard to this clone: Its cognate antigen is unknown.

The rearrangement uses TRBV4-2 and TRBJ2-2; 8 positions match TRBD2. This receptor was obtained from a man in his thirties or forties in good health and CMV-seropositive. The sequenced sample consisted of PBMCs. The CDR3 DNA reads TGTGCCAGCAGCCAAGAGAATTCCGGGACTAGTTTCGGGGAGCTGTTTTTT. It encodes CASSQENSGTSFGELFF.